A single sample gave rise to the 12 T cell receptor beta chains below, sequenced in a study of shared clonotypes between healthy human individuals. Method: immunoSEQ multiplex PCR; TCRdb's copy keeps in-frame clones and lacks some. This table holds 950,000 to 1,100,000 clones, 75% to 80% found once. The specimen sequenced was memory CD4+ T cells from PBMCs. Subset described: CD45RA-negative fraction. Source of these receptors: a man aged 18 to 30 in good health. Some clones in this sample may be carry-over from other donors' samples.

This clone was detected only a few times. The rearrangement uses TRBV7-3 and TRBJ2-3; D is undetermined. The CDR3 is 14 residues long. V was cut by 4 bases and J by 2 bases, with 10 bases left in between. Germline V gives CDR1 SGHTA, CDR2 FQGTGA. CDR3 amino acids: CASSSDGNTDTQYF. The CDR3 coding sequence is TGTGCCAGCAGCTCTGACGGCAACACAGATACGCAGTATTTT.

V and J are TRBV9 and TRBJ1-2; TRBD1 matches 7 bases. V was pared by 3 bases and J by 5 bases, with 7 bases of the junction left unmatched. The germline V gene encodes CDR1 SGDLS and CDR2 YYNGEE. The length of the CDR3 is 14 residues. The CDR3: CASSAGGGGYGYTF. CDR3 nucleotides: TGTGCCAGCAGCGCCGGAGGGGGCGGATATGGCTACACCTTC.

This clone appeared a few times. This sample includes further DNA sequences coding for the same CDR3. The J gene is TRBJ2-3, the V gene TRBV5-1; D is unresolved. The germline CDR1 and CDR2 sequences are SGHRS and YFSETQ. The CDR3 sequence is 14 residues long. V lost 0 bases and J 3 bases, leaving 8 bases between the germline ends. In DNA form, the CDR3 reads TGCGCCAGCAGCTTGGTACCCGATACAGATACGCAGTATTTT. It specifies CASSLVPDTDTQYF.

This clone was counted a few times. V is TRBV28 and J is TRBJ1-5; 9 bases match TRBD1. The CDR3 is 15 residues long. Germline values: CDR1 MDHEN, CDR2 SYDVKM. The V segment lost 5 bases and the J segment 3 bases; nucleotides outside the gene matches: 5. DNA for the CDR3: TGTGCCAGCAGTCCGGACAGGGGCAACAATCAGCCCCAGCATTTT. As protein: CASSPDRGNNQPQHF. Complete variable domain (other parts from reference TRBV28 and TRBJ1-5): DVKVTQSSRYLVKRTGEKVFLECVQDMDHENMFWYRQDPGLGLRLIYFSYDVKMKEKGDIPEGYSVSREKKERFSLILESASTNQTSMYLCASSPDRGNNQPQHFGDGTRLSIL.

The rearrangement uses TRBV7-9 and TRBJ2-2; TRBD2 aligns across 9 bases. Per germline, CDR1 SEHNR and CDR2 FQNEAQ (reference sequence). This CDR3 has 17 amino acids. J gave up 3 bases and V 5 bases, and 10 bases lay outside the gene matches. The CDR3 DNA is TGTGCCAGCAGCCCCTCCCGTAGCGGGGGTGACACCGGGGAGCTGTTTTTT. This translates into CASSPSRSGGDTGELFF.

The CDR3 DNA reads as TGTGCCAGCAGTCTCGGGACTAGCGGGAAAAGCGGAGGGGTGCAGTACTTC. Protein sequence: CASSLGTSGKSGGVQYF. This chain connects TRBV28 to TRBJ2-5; 13 nucleotides agree with TRBD2. The CDR3 runs to 17 residues. CDR1 is MDHEN and CDR2 is SYDVKM in the germline V gene. Germline trimming cut 5 bases from V and 11 bases from J; bases unmatched to any gene: 17.

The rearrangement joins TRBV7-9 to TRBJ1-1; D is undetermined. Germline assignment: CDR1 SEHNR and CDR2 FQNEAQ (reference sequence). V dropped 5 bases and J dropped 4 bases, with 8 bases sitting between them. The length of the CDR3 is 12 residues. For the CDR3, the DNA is TGTGCCAGCAGCCTCCCTCTCACTGAAGCTTTCTTT. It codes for CASSLPLTEAFF.

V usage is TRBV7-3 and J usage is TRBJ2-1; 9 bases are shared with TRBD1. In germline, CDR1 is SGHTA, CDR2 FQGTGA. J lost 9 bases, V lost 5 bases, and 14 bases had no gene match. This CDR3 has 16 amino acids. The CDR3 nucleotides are TGTGCCAGCAGCCCCGGGACAGGGTCTGATTGGGGTGAGCAGTTCTTC. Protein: CASSPGTGSDWGEQFF. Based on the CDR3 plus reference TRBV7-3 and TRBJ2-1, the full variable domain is GAGVSQTPSNKVTEKGKYVELRCDPISGHTALYWYRQSLGQGPEFLIYFQGTGAADDSGLPNDRFFAVRPEGSVSTLKIQRTERGDSAVYLCASSPGTGSDWGEQFFGPGTRLTVL.

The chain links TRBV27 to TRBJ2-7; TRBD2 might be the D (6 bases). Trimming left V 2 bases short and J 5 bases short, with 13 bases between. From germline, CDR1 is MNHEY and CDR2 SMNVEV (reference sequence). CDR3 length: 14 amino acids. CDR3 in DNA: TGTGCCAGCAGTTTACGTCGGGGGTCCCACGAGCAGTACTTC. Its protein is CASSLRRGSHEQYF.

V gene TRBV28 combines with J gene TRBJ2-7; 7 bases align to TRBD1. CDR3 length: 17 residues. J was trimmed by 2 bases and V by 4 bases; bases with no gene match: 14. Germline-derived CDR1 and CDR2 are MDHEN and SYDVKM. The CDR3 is CASSSPFDRVIAYEQYF. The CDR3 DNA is TGTGCCAGCAGTTCGCCCTTCGACAGGGTCATCGCCTACGAGCAGTACTTC.

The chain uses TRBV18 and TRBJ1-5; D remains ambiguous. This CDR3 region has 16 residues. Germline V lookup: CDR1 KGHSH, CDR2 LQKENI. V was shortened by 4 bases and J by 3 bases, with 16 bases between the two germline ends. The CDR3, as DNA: TGTGCCAGCTCACTTGGACTTTCCGTAACCAATCAGCCCCAGCATTTT. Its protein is CASSLGLSVTNQPQHF.

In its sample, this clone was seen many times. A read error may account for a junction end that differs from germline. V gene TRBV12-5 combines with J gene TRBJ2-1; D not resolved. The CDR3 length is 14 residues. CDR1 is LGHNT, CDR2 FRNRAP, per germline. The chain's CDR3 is CASGLVGSHNEQFF. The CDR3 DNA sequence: TGTGCTAGTGGTTTGGTGGGCTCCCACAATGAGCAGTTCTTC.